A selection of T cell receptor beta chains follows, all from one sample in a study of blood T cell repertoires in COVID-19. TCRdb's table, derived via immunoSEQ multiplex PCR, lists solely in-frame clones and lacks some. This table has a few hundred thousand clones, more than 70% appearing once. The sequenced sample was peripheral blood. These receptors were obtained from a woman under 40 with COVID-19, enrolled during active disease. The CDR3 runs from the conserved cysteine through the conserved F or W. D genes are given only for firm matches. A clone size is listed for some rows: how often the clone was seen (once, few, many), or a class if it is expanded.

size: NA; D: NA; V: TRBV4-1; J: TRBJ2-1; DNA: TGCGCCAGCAGCCGGACAGTTATCTCCTACAATGAGCAGTTCTTC; CDR3: CASSRTVISYNEQFF
size: NA; D: NA; V: TRBV6-4; J: TRBJ2-3; DNA: TGTGCCAGCAATCGGGACTCCCATTCTGGTTATACGCAGTATTTT; CDR3: CASNRDSHSGYTQYF
size: NA; D: TRBD1; V: TRBV7-9; J: TRBJ1-5; DNA: TGTGCCAGCAGCGTTTTTCGGGACAGGGAAGTCTGGTCCCAGCATTTT; CDR3: CASSVFRDREVWSQHF
size: NA; D: NA; V: TRBV19; J: TRBJ1-2; DNA: TGTGCCAGTAGTATCAGCGGGGACTCAGGCTACACCTTC; CDR3: CASSISGDSGYTF
size: NA; D: NA; V: TRBV19; J: TRBJ2-3; DNA: TGTGCCAGTAGTGCAACCTCAACTAGAGCCGGGAGTTTTGCGCAGTATTTT; CDR3: CASSATSTRAGSFAQYF
size: NA; D: NA; V: TRBV5-6; J: TRBJ1-2; DNA: TGTGCCAGCAGCTTGTCCAGGGATGGCTACACCTTC; CDR3: CASSLSRDGYTF
size: NA; D: NA; V: TRBV4-3; J: TRBJ1-1; DNA: TGCGCCAGCAGCCAAGGGCAGGCAGGGCGGACTGAAGCTTTCTTT; CDR3: CASSQGQAGRTEAFF
size: once; D: NA; V: TRBV10-3; J: TRBJ2-2; DNA: TGTGCCATCAGTGTAGGGGTGACCGGGGAGCTGTTTTTT; CDR3: CAISVGVTGELFF
size: NA; D: NA; V: TRBV25-1; J: TRBJ2-5; DNA: TGTGCCAGCAGTGTGTCAGGGGAGACCCAGTACTTC; CDR3: CASSVSGETQYF
size: NA; D: TRBD1; V: TRBV27; J: TRBJ1-1; DNA: TGTGCCAGCAGTTTGGGGGACAGCCTGAACACTGAAGCTTTCTTT; CDR3: CASSLGDSLNTEAFF
size: NA; D: NA; V: TRBV20-1; J: TRBJ1-2; DNA: TGCAGTGCCCAGGAACTCTATGGCTACACCTTC; CDR3: CSAQELYGYTF
size: once; D: TRBD1; V: TRBV7-8; J: TRBJ1-2; DNA: TGTGCCAGCAGCGGAAGGGGCCGGCGACAGGGGGAGGGTAACTATGGCTACACCTTC; CDR3: CASSGRGRRQGEGNYGYTF
size: NA; D: NA; V: TRBV2; J: TRBJ2-3; DNA: TGTGCCAGCACCCTTCTGAGAACGGATACGCAGTATTTT; CDR3: CASTLLRTDTQYF
size: NA; D: NA; V: TRBV19; J: TRBJ2-3; DNA: TGTGCCAGCCTCGTTCTCAGGGTACATACGCAGTATTTT; CDR3: CASLVLRVHTQYF
size: few; D: NA; V: TRBV5-1; J: TRBJ1-1; DNA: TGCGCCAGCAGCTTGGGGGAACAGGGTGAAGCTTTCTTT; CDR3: CASSLGEQGEAFF
size: NA; D: NA; V: TRBV7-9; J: TRBJ2-3; DNA: TGTGCCAGCAGCCTCAACCCGGGAGTCAGGTATACGCAGTATTTT; CDR3: CASSLNPGVRYTQYF
size: NA; D: TRBD1; V: TRBV7-3; J: TRBJ1-2; DNA: TGTGCCAGCCGACAGGGGAGGGCCTATGGCTACACCTTC; CDR3: CASRQGRAYGYTF
size: NA; D: TRBD1; V: TRBV28; J: TRBJ1-1; DNA: TGTGCCAGCAGTTTGGTGTTCGGGACAGGGGTAGGGAACACTGAAGCTTTCTTT; CDR3: CASSLVFGTGVGNTEAFF
size: NA; D: TRBD1; V: TRBV18; J: TRBJ1-1; DNA: TGTGCCAGCTCACCACCGGGGACAGGGTACACTGAAGCTTTCTTT; CDR3: CASSPPGTGYTEAFF
size: NA; D: NA; V: TRBV2; J: TRBJ2-3; DNA: TGTGCCAGCACGCGACGGGAGGATACGCAGTATTTT; CDR3: CASTRREDTQYF
size: NA; D: NA; V: TRBV12-2; J: TRBJ2-4; DNA: TGTGCAACAGGCAGGGCCAAAAACATTCAGTACTTC; CDR3: CATGRAKNIQYF
size: NA; D: NA; V: TRBV2; J: TRBJ1-5; DNA: TGTGCCAGCAAGGGGCTGAAAGTAGGGTCCCAGCATTTT; CDR3: CASKGLKVGSQHF
size: NA; D: NA; V: TRBV29-1; J: TRBJ1-2; DNA: TGCAGCGTTCTTTTTAGGGGCCACGGCTACACCTTC; CDR3: CSVLFRGHGYTF
size: medium-sized; D: TRBD1; V: TRBV4-1; J: TRBJ1-2; DNA: TGCGCCAGCAGCCTAAGCCCCCGGGACAGGGGAAATTTGGTCTATGGCTACACCTTC; CDR3: CASSLSPRDRGNLVYGYTF
size: NA; D: NA; V: TRBV5-4; J: TRBJ1-2; DNA: TGTGCCAGCAGCTTGGGATTGAGAGGGGGCTACACCTTC; CDR3: CASSLGLRGGYTF
size: NA; D: TRBD1; V: TRBV9; J: TRBJ1-4; DNA: TGTGCCAGCAGCGTTACAGGGGCAACTAATGAAAAACTGTTTTTT; CDR3: CASSVTGATNEKLFF
size: few; D: NA; V: TRBV12-3/TRBV12-4; J: TRBJ1-6; DNA: TGTGCCAGCAGTTTCGGGGATGTCACCCTCCACTTT; CDR3: CASSFGDVTLHF
size: NA; D: TRBD1; V: TRBV2; J: TRBJ1-2; DNA: TGTGCCAGCAGGACCCTGACAGGGACAAGCTATGGCTACACCTTC; CDR3: CASRTLTGTSYGYTF
size: NA; D: TRBD1; V: TRBV6-5; J: TRBJ1-6; DNA: TGTGCCAGCAAGGGACAGCAGAATTCACCCCTCCACTTT; CDR3: CASKGQQNSPLHF
size: once; D: TRBD1; V: TRBV10-3; J: TRBJ1-1; DNA: TGTGCCATCATGGGGACAGAGAACACTGAAGCTTTCTTT; CDR3: CAIMGTENTEAFF
size: NA; D: NA; V: TRBV9; J: TRBJ1-1; DNA: TGTGCCAGCAGCCCAGGACAGAACACTGAAGCTTTCTTT; CDR3: CASSPGQNTEAFF
size: NA; D: TRBD2; V: TRBV5-1; J: TRBJ2-5; DNA: TGCGCCAGCCGCCCGGGGGGGCCGGGAGAGACCCAGTACTTC; CDR3: CASRPGGPGETQYF
size: few; D: NA; V: TRBV20-1; J: TRBJ1-2; DNA: TGCAGTGTTCAGGGAAGCTATGGCTACACCTTC; CDR3: CSVQGSYGYTF
size: once; D: NA; V: TRBV11-3; J: TRBJ2-4; DNA: TGTGCCAGCAGCTTAGACGGGATCCAGCAGTACTTC; CDR3: CASSLDGIQQYF
size: NA; D: NA; V: TRBV28; J: TRBJ2-1; DNA: TGTGCCAGCAGTAAAACCGACAGGCGGGATGAGCAGTTCTTC; CDR3: CASSKTDRRDEQFF
size: few; D: NA; V: TRBV24-1; J: TRBJ2-1; DNA: TGTGCCACCAGTGATTATACAGGTGGTGTTGAGTACAATGAGCAGTTCTTC; CDR3: CATSDYTGGVEYNEQFF
size: NA; D: NA; V: TRBV6-1; J: TRBJ1-5; DNA: TGTGCCAGCAGTGGCTTGTCAGGTCTGGTAGGCAATCAGCCCCAGCATTTT; CDR3: CASSGLSGLVGNQPQHF
size: NA; D: NA; V: TRBV27; J: TRBJ1-1; DNA: TGTGCCGGCAGTTTACTCTATCCGCCGAACACTGAAGCTTTCTTT; CDR3: CAGSLLYPPNTEAFF
size: NA; D: TRBD1; V: TRBV29-1; J: TRBJ1-1; DNA: TGCAGCGTTATGGGGGACAGGGTCAATACTGAAGCTTTCTTT; CDR3: CSVMGDRVNTEAFF
size: NA; D: NA; V: TRBV7-9; J: TRBJ1-4; DNA: TGTGCCAGCAGTTACCAAGGTCGAGGTAATGAAAAACTGTTTTTT; CDR3: CASSYQGRGNEKLFF